This entry lists 27 T cell receptor beta chains sequenced from one sample in a study of radiotherapy plus CTLA-4 blockade in lung cancer. Libraries were prepared by immunoSEQ multiplex PCR; TCRdb keeps only in-frame clonotypes and omits some of them. This sample yields roughly 98,000 clones, of which over 75% are seen a single time; 14% to 15% belongs to the top ten. This specimen was peripheral blood, taken from a patient treated with radiotherapy plus ipilimumab. The source is a human donor with non-small cell lung cancer that progressed on radiotherapy plus ipilimumab.

This chain links TRBV4-1 with TRBJ1-1; the D gene is possibly TRBD1 (5 bases). Trimming pared 6 bases from V and 2 bases from J, leaving 13 bases between. This CDR3 comprises 14 residues. Germline-derived CDR1 and CDR2 are MGHRA and YSYEKL. Written as DNA, the CDR3 is TGCGCCAGCAGAGGGACTTTGAAAAACACTGAAGCTTTCTTT. It translates to CASRGTLKNTEAFF.

The chain is built from TRBV6-1 and TRBJ1-2; weak D call: TRBD1 (5 bases). CDR3 length: 17 amino acids. Trimming took 1 base from V and 1 from J, leaving 16 bases between them. Looked up from germline, CDR1 is MNHNS and CDR2 is SASEGT. The CDR3 is CASSEGRMAGINYGYTF. The DNA of the CDR3 is TGTGCCAGCAGTGAAGGACGGATGGCAGGGATTAACTATGGCTACACCTTC.

This rearrangement joins TRBV18 to TRBJ2-7, with 7 bases that match TRBD2. J was trimmed by 2 bases and V by 4 bases; bases with no gene match: 5. The CDR3 extends over 14 amino acids. Per germline, CDR1 KGHSH and CDR2 LQKENI. CDR3 bases: TGTGCCAGCTCACGTGCAGCGGGAACCTACGAGCAGTACTTC. Encoded protein: CASSRAAGTYEQYF.

The rearrangement links TRBV18 to TRBJ1-2, with D hard to call. Germline lookup yields CDR1 KGHSH and CDR2 LQKENI. The CDR3 has 12 amino acids. V was shortened by 3 bases and J by 8 bases, with 10 bases between the two germline ends. CDR3 DNA sequence: TGTGCCAGCTCACCGATACTACAGGGCTACACCTTC. Encoded protein: CASSPILQGYTF.

The chain combines TRBV5-1 with TRBJ2-3, with a possible D match to TRBD2 (7 bases). Between the trimmed V and J ends, which lost 3 bases and 5 bases, there was a span of 19 bases. The CDR3 has 16 amino acids. In germline, CDR1 is SGHRS, CDR2 YFSETQ. CDR3 in amino acids: CASSSSLAGAGDTQYF. As DNA, the CDR3 is TGCGCCAGCAGCTCGAGTCTGGCGGGGGCCGGAGATACGCAGTATTTT.

This chain connects TRBV6-5 to TRBJ1-2; 10 bases agree with TRBD1. J lost 7 bases, V lost 4 bases, and 6 bases had no gene match. The CDR3 runs to 14 residues. CDR1 is MNHEY, CDR2 SVGAGI, per germline. CDR3 bases: TGTGCCAGCAGTTTCGGGACAGGGGACGGTGGCTACACCTTC. It translates to CASSFGTGDGGYTF.

In this sample, this clone turned up a few times. This chain joins TRBV4-1 and TRBJ1-2; D unresolved. Germline loops: CDR1 MGHRA, CDR2 YSYEKL. The germline V and J ends were trimmed by 1 base and 3 bases, with 9 bases remaining between them. This CDR3 has 14 amino acids. CDR3 bases: TGCGCCAGCAGCCAAGGTGGCACTTACTATGGCTACACCTTC. Translating gives CASSQGGTYYGYTF.

V is TRBV9 and J is TRBJ2-3; 7 bases line up with TRBD2. Germline V gives CDR1 SGDLS, CDR2 YYNGEE. Trimming cost V 1 base and J 2 bases; bases outside gene matches: 7. This CDR3 spans 16 amino acids. CDR3 sequence reads: CASSVRLADYTDTQYF. In DNA, the CDR3 is TGTGCCAGCAGCGTACGTCTAGCGGATTACACAGATACGCAGTATTTT.

V usage is TRBV7-2 and J usage is TRBJ1-3, with D possibly being TRBD1 (5 bases). The CDR3 loop spans 15 amino acids. Germline V gene lookup returns CDR1 SGHTA and CDR2 FQGNSA. Trimming removed 3 bases at V and 0 bases at J, with 9 bases between. The CDR3: CASSFPGTSGNTIYF. As DNA, the CDR3 is TGTGCCAGCAGCTTTCCGGGGACCTCTGGAAACACCATATATTTT.

The chain carries TRBV29-1 and TRBJ1-2, with 9 bases matching TRBD1. The CDR3 spans 13 residues. V was clipped by 4 bases and J by 4 bases; unmatched bases: 4. The germline V gene has CDR1 SQVTM and CDR2 ANQGSEA. CDR3 DNA sequence: TGCAGCGTTGTGTCGACAGGGGGCTATGGCTACACCTTC. The encoded protein is CSVVSTGGYGYTF.

The chain is built from TRBV27 and TRBJ1-1, with D possibly matching TRBD1 (5 bases). Looked up from germline, CDR1 is MNHEY and CDR2 is SMNVEV (reference sequence). V was pared by 2 bases and J by 0 bases, with 7 bases between. CDR3 size: 14 residues. The CDR3 bases are TGTGCCAGCAGTTTAGAGGGGTTGAACACTGAAGCTTTCTTT. Translating it yields CASSLEGLNTEAFF.

The V and J genes are TRBV5-1 and TRBJ2-3; 8 nucleotides agree with TRBD2. The CDR3 consists of 14 residues. Per germline, CDR1 SGHRS and CDR2 YFSETQ. V shed 7 bases, J shed 2 bases, and the junction held 6 bases outside the gene matches. The CDR3 loop reads CASVREVVTDTQYF. In DNA form, the CDR3 reads TGCGCCAGCGTGCGGGAGGTGGTCACAGATACGCAGTATTTT.

The chain joins TRBV6-1 to TRBJ2-7, with TRBD2 matching 9 bases. V lost 6 bases, J lost 4 bases, and 10 bases stayed unmatched. Germline CDR1 MNHNS, CDR2 SASEGT. This CDR3 has 15 residues. The CDR3 bases are TGTGCCAGCAGGATGGGGACTAGCATCGCATACGAGCAGTACTTC. Its protein is CASRMGTSIAYEQYF.

V gene TRBV20-1 combines with J gene TRBJ1-2; D unclear. CDR3 size: 10 residues. The germline CDR1 and CDR2 sequences are DFQATT and SNEGSKA (reference sequence). Trimming shortened V by 5 bases and J by 12 bases, and 13 bases separated the two germline ends. The CDR3 nucleotides read TGCAGTGCTTCTCCGGTTCCGCACACCTTC. This sequence encodes CSASPVPHTF.

A word on this clone: Germline and junction disagree at one end, which may indicate a read error. The same CDR3 is also encoded by other DNA sequences in this sample. This chain joins TRBV5-1 and TRBJ2-7, with 7 bases fitting TRBD1. CDR1 is SGHRS and CDR2 is YFSETQ in the germline V gene. The CDR3 contains 13 residues. DNA for the CDR3: TGCGCTAGCAGCCAGGACAGGTTCTACGAGCAGTACTTC. Residues: CASSQDRFYEQYF.

The V and J genes are TRBV5-4 and TRBJ1-2; D is ambiguous. CDR3 length: 17 residues. The V end was cut by 0 bases, the J end by 2 bases, with 17 bases between. Germline V gene lookup returns CDR1 SGHNT and CDR2 YYREEE (reference sequence). The CDR3 loop is CASSLVSGTLENYGYTF. The CDR3 DNA sequence: TGTGCCAGCAGCTTGGTCAGTGGAACGCTTGAGAACTATGGCTACACCTTC.

V gene TRBV6-6 combines with J gene TRBJ1-4, with D unresolved. CDR3 length: 14 amino acids. V dropped 3 bases and J dropped 8 bases, with 13 bases sitting between them. Germline assignment: CDR1 MNHNY and CDR2 SVGAGI (reference sequence). CDR3 sequence (DNA): TGTGCCAGCAGTTATAGTCAAGAAGGGGAAAAACTGTTTTTT. Translated, it gives CASSYSQEGEKLFF.

The V gene is TRBV18, the J gene TRBJ1-3, with D uncertain. The V end was cut by 2 bases, the J end by 5 bases, with 19 bases between. From germline, CDR1 is KGHSH and CDR2 LQKENI. The CDR3 length is 17 residues. The CDR3 loop is CASSPGVQELWRNTIYF. In DNA form, the CDR3 reads TGTGCCAGCTCACCAGGGGTACAAGAGTTGTGGAGAAACACCATATATTTT.

V gene TRBV30 combines with J gene TRBJ2-1, with TRBD2 matching over 8 bases. The CDR3 covers 15 residues. V lost 8 bases, J lost 0 bases, and 9 bases stayed unmatched. Germline V CDR1 and CDR2: GTSNPN, SVGIG (reference sequence). CDR3 in DNA: TGTGCCCGAGGGAGCGGGAGTCCCTCCTACAATGAGCAGTTCTTC. Its protein is CARGSGSPSYNEQFF.

The chain has TRBV15 and TRBJ2-4; 8 bases map to TRBD2. Germline loops: CDR1 LNHNV, CDR2 YYDKDF (reference sequence). V shed 3 bases and J 5 bases; nucleotides not matched to a gene: 6. The CDR3 extends over 15 amino acids. The CDR3 region has the DNA TGTGCCACCAGCAGGCACGGGGGGGTAGAAAACATTCAGTACTTC. Its translation: CATSRHGGVENIQYF. Looking up the rest from reference TRBV15 and TRBJ2-4 gives the full variable domain: DAMVIQNPRYQVTQFGKPVTLSCSQTLNHNVMYWYQQKSSQAPKLLFHYYDKDFNNEADTPDNFQSRRPNTSFCFLDIRSPGLGDTAMYLCATSRHGGVENIQYFGAGTRLSVL.

The chain links TRBV30 to TRBJ1-1; 8 bases agree with TRBD1. CDR3 length: 13 amino acids. Germline V gene sequence: CDR1 GTSNPN, CDR2 SVGIG (reference sequence). Trimming at V came to 1 base and at J to 4 bases, leaving 2 bases not matched to a gene. CDR3 protein: CAWSADRGTEAFF. The CDR3 nucleotides read TGTGCCTGGAGTGCCGACAGGGGCACTGAAGCTTTCTTT. The variable domain in full, completed from reference TRBV30 and TRBJ1-1, reads SQTIHQWPATLVQPVGSPLSLECTVEGTSNPNLYWYRQAAGRGLQLLFYSVGIGQISSEVPQNLSASRPQDRQFILSSKKLLLSDSGFYLCAWSADRGTEAFFGQGTRLTVV.

Here the CDR3 DNA reads TGTGCCAGCAGATCGAACTTAGCGGGGGGATGGGATGAGCAGTTCTTC. This sequence encodes CASRSNLAGGWDEQFF. This rearrangement joins TRBV6-6 to TRBJ2-1; TRBD2 agrees at 10 bases. With V trimmed by 6 bases and J by 8 bases, 13 bases remained unmatched. The CDR3 spans 16 residues. Looked up from germline, CDR1 is MNHNY and CDR2 is SVGAGI (reference sequence).

The table lists this clone with a count of one. This rearrangement joins TRBV4-3 to TRBJ1-5; maybe TRBD1 (5 bases). The ends were cut back, 1 base at V and 10 bases at J, with 8 bases in the middle. This CDR3 spans 12 amino acids. The V gene's germline CDR1 is LGHNA and CDR2 YSLEER. The CDR3 is CASSQGDSPQHF. The CDR3 DNA is TGCGCCAGCAGCCAAGGAGACAGCCCCCAGCATTTT.

The chain carries TRBV5-1 and TRBJ2-5; TRBD2 matches 7 bases. The CDR3 length is 14 residues. V shed 1 base, J shed 4 bases, and the junction held 4 bases outside the gene matches. Germline V gene data show CDR1 as SGHRS and CDR2 as YFSETQ. CDR3: CASSLSGRGETQYF. The CDR3 DNA is TGCGCCAGCAGCTTGAGTGGGAGGGGAGAGACCCAGTACTTC.

The rearrangement links TRBV18 to TRBJ2-3; TRBD1 matches at 11 bases. V lost 6 bases, J lost 5 bases, and 7 bases stayed unmatched. Germline loops: CDR1 KGHSH, CDR2 LQKENI. The CDR3 length is 15 residues. CDR3 sequence reads: CASSQTGTGGDTQYF. The CDR3 region has the DNA TGTGCCAGCTCCCAAACGGGGACAGGGGGAGATACGCAGTATTTT.

V and J are TRBV5-4 and TRBJ1-1; 7 bases are shared with TRBD1. The CDR3 runs to 14 residues. After removal of 3 bases from V and 0 bases from J, the junction contained 2 bases not matched to a gene. Per the germline V gene, CDR1 is SGHNT and CDR2 is YYREEE (reference sequence). The CDR3 DNA reads TGTGCCAGCAGCTCGGGACAGTTGAACACTGAAGCTTTCTTT. Its translation is CASSSGQLNTEAFF. Full variable domain (missing parts from reference TRBV5-4 and TRBJ1-1): ETGVTQSPTHLIKTRGQQVTLRCSSQSGHNTVSWYQQALGQGPQFIFQYYREEENGRGNFPPRFSGLQFPNYSSELNVNALELDDSALYLCASSSGQLNTEAFFGQGTRLTVV.

This clone was counted a single time. The chain combines TRBV19 with TRBJ2-1, with D possibly matching TRBD2 (5 bases). Germline CDR1 reads LNHDA; CDR2 reads SQIVND (reference sequence). CDR3 length: 14 residues. V was shortened by 1 base and J by 9 bases, with 13 bases between the two germline ends. CDR3 in amino acids: CASSIVGGRTEQFF. The CDR3 nucleotides read TGTGCCAGTAGTATAGTCGGAGGTCGCACTGAGCAGTTCTTC.